Shown below are 15 T cell receptor beta chains from a single sample sequenced in a study of Ad26.COV2.S vaccination and SARS-CoV-2 variants. Assay: immunoSEQ multiplex PCR; the TCRdb copy retains only in-frame clones and omits some. The sample carries 440,000 or so clones, roughly 88% recorded once. The treatment denotes: some 19 received Ad26.COV2.S at low or high dose, single or two shots; about 5 received placebo; per-sample allocation not given. Sample collection was performed on day 63 after the first vaccine or placebo injection. The sample was peripheral blood, taken in a trial of Ad26.COV2.S vaccine versus placebo. These receptors were obtained from a person between 18 and 65 years old who received the Ad26.COV2.S COVID-19 vaccine or a placebo.

The chain has TRBV9 and TRBJ2-1; D ambiguous. The CDR3 runs to 16 residues. V was cut by 4 bases and J by 0 bases, with 14 bases left in between. CDR1 and CDR2 from the germline V gene are SGDLS and YYNGEE. The CDR3 is CASSPSATSSYNEQFF. The CDR3, as DNA: TGTGCCAGCAGCCCCTCAGCGACCAGCTCCTACAATGAGCAGTTCTTC.

The chain employs TRBV4-3 and TRBJ2-2; D unresolved. Trimming stripped 0 bases from V and 4 bases from J, with 12 bases between. The CDR3 contains 16 residues. Germline V lookup: CDR1 LGHNA, CDR2 YSLEER. CDR3 in amino acids: CASSQDAGSSTGELFF. The CDR3 nucleotides read TGCGCCAGCAGCCAAGATGCCGGCTCGAGCACCGGGGAGCTGTTTTTT.

In its sample, this clone was seen once. The genes are TRBV28 and TRBJ2-7, with D unclear. Looked up from germline, CDR1 is MDHEN and CDR2 is SYDVKM. This CDR3 is 14 amino acids long. V was shortened by 7 bases and J by 3 bases, with 16 bases between the two germline ends. In DNA form, the CDR3 reads TGTGCCAGCAACTCAGGTACATCGGGCTACGAGCAGTACTTC. Translating gives CASNSGTSGYEQYF.

This clone was detected a few times. The gene calls are TRBV21-1 and TRBJ1-2. TRBV21-1 has pseudogene status. The CDR3 is made up of 8 amino acids. The CDR3 spells CASGGYTF. DNA of the CDR3: TGTGCCAGCGGGGGCTACACCTTC.

V is TRBV5-6 and J is TRBJ1-6; D remains ambiguous. The CDR3 consists of 16 residues. Germline lookup yields CDR1 SGHDT and CDR2 YYEEEE. The V gene lost 4 bases and the J gene lost 10 bases, with 21 bases spanning the gap. The CDR3 region has the DNA TGTGCCAGCAGCCCGGTAGGTGTCGGAGAAGTCTCACCCCTCCACTTT. This sequence encodes CASSPVGVGEVSPLHF.

This clone was seen only once. The chain links TRBV20-1 to TRBJ2-7; the match to TRBD2 covers 7 bases. After removal of 3 bases from V and 5 bases from J, the junction contained 7 bases not matched to a gene. CDR1 and CDR2 from the germline V gene are DFQATT and SNEGSKA (reference sequence). The CDR3 has 13 amino acids. The CDR3 bases are TGCAGTGCTAGTTCCAGCGGGATCGACGAGCAGTACTTC. Translated, it gives CSASSSGIDEQYF.

The chain is built from TRBV2 and TRBJ2-5, with unresolved D. V was cut by 0 bases and J by 5 bases, with 7 bases left in between. The CDR3 is made up of 13 amino acids. In germline, CDR1 is SNHLY, CDR2 FYNNEI. CDR3 nucleotides: TGTGCCAGCAGTGAAGCTTCGCGGGAGACCCAGTACTTC. Its protein is CASSEASRETQYF. Looking up the rest from reference TRBV2 and TRBJ2-5 gives the full variable domain: EPEVTQTPSHQVTQMGQEVILRCVPISNHLYFYWYRQILGQKVEFLVSFYNNEISEKSEIFDDQFSVERPDGSNFTLKIRSTKLEDSAMYFCASSEASRETQYFGPGTRLLVL.

The V call is TRBV27, the J call TRBJ2-7; TRBD1 is a possible D gene (6 bases). The CDR3 spans 11 residues. V was shortened by 6 bases and J by 6 bases, with 9 bases between the two germline ends. Germline V CDR1 and CDR2: MNHEY, SMNVEV (reference sequence). CDR3 in amino acids: CASRRGFEQYF. DNA for the CDR3: TGTGCCAGCAGGAGGGGGTTCGAGCAGTACTTC.

The chain combines TRBV7-9 with TRBJ2-7, with 9 nucleotides matching TRBD1. There are 17 residues in the CDR3. Germline CDR1 and CDR2: SEHNR and FQNEAQ (reference sequence). Trimming at V came to 5 bases and at J to 0 bases, leaving 11 bases not matched to a gene. CDR3 nucleotide sequence: TGTGCCAGCAGCCCATTCAGGGGACAGGGTACCTCCTACGAGCAGTACTTC. Translating it yields CASSPFRGQGTSYEQYF.

This rearrangement joins TRBV7-2 to TRBJ1-1; 10 bases are a match to TRBD1. CDR1 and CDR2 from the germline V gene are SGHTA and FQGNSA. With 5 bases clipped from V and 3 bases from J, the junction kept 6 bases outside the gene matches. This CDR3 has 15 residues. DNA of the CDR3: TGTGCCAGCAGCCCGAGGACAGGGGGACACACTGAAGCTTTCTTT. Translated, it gives CASSPRTGGHTEAFF. Combining the CDR3 with reference TRBV7-2 and TRBJ1-1 gives the whole variable domain GAGVSQSPSNKVTEKGKDVELRCDPISGHTALYWYRQSLGQGLEFLIYFQGNSAPDKSGLPSDRFSAERTGGSVSTLTIQRTQQEDSAVYLCASSPRTGGHTEAFFGQGTRLTVV.

The rearrangement joins TRBV5-4 to TRBJ2-1; D uncertain. This CDR3 comprises 13 residues. Trimming stripped 0 bases from V and 7 bases from J, with 8 bases between. From germline, CDR1 is SGHNT and CDR2 YYREEE (reference sequence). The CDR3 sequence is CASSLGVVNEQFF. The DNA for the CDR3 is TGTGCCAGCAGCTTGGGTGTCGTTAATGAGCAGTTCTTC.

The chain carries TRBV10-2 and TRBJ2-5; possibly TRBD2 for D (6 bases). The V gene lost 6 bases and the J gene lost 2 bases, with 16 bases spanning the gap. Looked up from germline, CDR1 is WSHSY and CDR2 is SAAADI. This CDR3 is 15 amino acids long. CDR3 DNA: TGCGCCAGCAGGGGAGGCAGTTACGTTCAAGAGACCCAGTACTTC. This sequence encodes CASRGGSYVQETQYF.

The CDR3 DNA follows: TGTGCCAGCAGTTACTCCGGCGGAGTGGGGCCCCAGCATTTT. Its protein is CASSYSGGVGPQHF. The rearrangement uses TRBV6-2 or TRBV6-3 and TRBJ1-5, with D hard to call. Trimming took 0 bases from V and 9 from J, leaving 12 bases between them. The CDR3 is 14 amino acids. CDR1 is MNHEY and CDR2 is SVGEGT in the germline V gene.

J is TRBJ2-7 and V is TRBV28; possibly TRBD2 for D (6 bases). This CDR3 comprises 19 residues. Trimming left V 6 bases short and J 0 bases short, with 27 bases between. Germline CDR1 reads MDHEN; CDR2 reads SYDVKM. CDR3 amino acids: CASSALAPPGLLISYEQYF. The DNA of the CDR3 is TGTGCCAGCAGCGCCCTCGCCCCTCCGGGACTTCTCATCTCCTACGAGCAGTACTTC.

This clone was counted a single time. This sequence joins TRBV9 and TRBJ2-2, with 7 bases lining up with TRBD1. Losses at the gene ends were 0 bases for V and 1 base for J; bases not matched to a gene: 3. The CDR3 is 16 residues long. CDR1 and CDR2 (germline): SGDLS, YYNGEE. This CDR3 reads CASSVAQGRNTGELFF. CDR3 sequence (DNA): TGTGCCAGCAGCGTAGCACAGGGGAGGAACACCGGGGAGCTGTTTTTT.